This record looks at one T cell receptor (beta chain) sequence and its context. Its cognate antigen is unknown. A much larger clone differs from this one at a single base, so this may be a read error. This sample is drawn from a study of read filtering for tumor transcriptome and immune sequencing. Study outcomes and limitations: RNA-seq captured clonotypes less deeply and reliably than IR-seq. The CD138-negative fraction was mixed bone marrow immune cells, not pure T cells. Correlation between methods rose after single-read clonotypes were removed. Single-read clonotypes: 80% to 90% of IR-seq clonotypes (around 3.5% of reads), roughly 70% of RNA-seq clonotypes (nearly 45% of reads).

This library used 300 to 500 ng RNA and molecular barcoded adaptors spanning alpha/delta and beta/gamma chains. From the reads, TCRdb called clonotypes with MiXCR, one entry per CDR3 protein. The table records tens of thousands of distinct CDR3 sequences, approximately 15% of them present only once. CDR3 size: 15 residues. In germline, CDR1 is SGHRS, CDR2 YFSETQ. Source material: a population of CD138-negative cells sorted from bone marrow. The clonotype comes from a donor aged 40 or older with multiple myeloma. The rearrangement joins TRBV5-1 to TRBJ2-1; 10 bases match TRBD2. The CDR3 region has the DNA TGCGCCAGCTTCCTGGGGCTAGCGGGAGTGGGTGAGCGGTTCTTC. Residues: CASFLGLAGVGERFF. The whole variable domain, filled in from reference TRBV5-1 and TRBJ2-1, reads KAGVTQTPRYLIKTRGQQVTLSCSPISGHRSVSWYQQTPGQGLQFLFEYFSETQRNKGNFPGRFSGRQFSNSRSEMNVSTLELGDSALYLCASFLGLAGVGERFFGPGTRLTVL.